This T cell receptor beta chain came from a study of cytomegalovirus exposure and HLA in healthy donors. V was clipped by 10 bases and J by 7 bases, with 22 bases between them. This CDR3 region has 14 residues. From germline, CDR1 is MGHDK and CDR2 SYGVNS. The study, taken as a whole, reports: Researchers reported in a later analysis that a missense DCLRE1C variant was tied to TCR beta V- and J-gene trimming.

In the case of this clone: What it binds is unknown.

Both 60 Vbeta primers and 13 Jbeta primers went into the PCR. Per the original methods: Approximately 12 million of roughly 81 million unique TCR beta chains were shared, per a later count. The table came from immunoSEQ multiplex PCR; TCRdb's copy has only in-frame clones and leaves some out. From that table come the V and J calls and clone size; the DNA was used to work out D and trimming. The data contain 250,000 to 350,000 clones, roughly 70% of them singletons. Sample: PBMCs. The V call is TRBV25-1, the J call TRBJ2-5; maybe TRBD2 (7 bases). This sequence was found in a female donor in good health and CMV-seronegative. CDR3 DNA sequence: TGTGCCACAACGGGTGGGGGGGCCCTTTTGACCCAGTACTTC. Translating it yields CATTGGGALLTQYF.